Below, 22 T cell receptor beta chains from the same sample are listed, as sequenced in a study of blood T cell repertoires in COVID-19. Using immunoSEQ multiplex PCR, the repertoire was profiled, and TCRdb retains in-frame clones only, with some absent. The repertoire consists of 200,000 to 300,000 clones, with roughly nine tenths occurring once and the leading ten covering under 6.5%. Sample: peripheral blood. These receptors came from a man aged 60 to 75 with acute or convalescent COVID-19.

This chain connects TRBV6-2 or TRBV6-3 to TRBJ2-3; a weak D match, TRBD1 (6 bases). V lost 0 bases, J lost 3 bases, and 13 bases lay in between. Germline V lookup: CDR1 MNHEY, CDR2 SVGEGT. There are 16 residues in the CDR3. CDR3: CASSYSKQGATDTQYF. For the CDR3, the DNA is TGTGCCAGCAGTTACTCGAAACAGGGAGCGACAGATACGCAGTATTTT.

V usage is TRBV5-4 and J usage is TRBJ1-1; 7 nucleotides agree with TRBD1. The germline gives CDR1 SGHNT, CDR2 YYREEE (reference sequence). The CDR3 has 16 residues. The J segment lost 0 bases and the V segment lost 2 bases, leaving 7 bases of the junction unmatched. The CDR3, as DNA: TGTGCCAGCAGCTTAGGAGGGGGCATTCTGAACACTGAAGCTTTCTTT. As protein: CASSLGGGILNTEAFF.

The rearrangement links TRBV12-3 or TRBV12-4 to TRBJ1-1, with a tentative D call TRBD1 (6 bases). V was cut by 7 bases and J by 8 bases, with 14 bases left in between. The CDR3 covers 12 residues. The CDR3 spells CASNRQVEEAFF. The CDR3 DNA sequence: TGTGCCAGCAACCGACAGGTAGAGGAAGCTTTCTTT.

The chain is built from TRBV5-1 and TRBJ2-1, with 9 bases that match TRBD1. This CDR3 has 14 amino acids. Germline lookup yields CDR1 SGHRS and CDR2 YFSETQ. V gave up 7 bases and J gave up 8 bases; unmatched junction bases: 10. The CDR3 spells CASSSGQGVDEQFF. The CDR3 bases are TGCGCCAGCTCCTCGGGACAGGGTGTGGATGAGCAGTTCTTC.

The J gene is TRBJ2-7, the V gene TRBV9, with TRBD2 matching over 8 bases. From germline, CDR1 is SGDLS and CDR2 YYNGEE. The V segment lost 4 bases and the J segment 6 bases; nucleotides outside the gene matches: 9. The CDR3 sequence is 14 residues long. CDR3 nucleotide sequence: TGTGCCAGCAGCTTAGGCCCGGGGGGGGGCGAGCAGTACTTC. Protein sequence: CASSLGPGGGEQYF.

The V call is TRBV5-4, the J call TRBJ1-5, with 9 bases lining up with TRBD1. The J segment lost 2 bases and the V segment lost 3 bases, leaving 6 bases of the junction unmatched. There are 16 residues in the CDR3. CDR1 and CDR2 from the germline V gene are SGHNT and YYREEE (reference sequence). The CDR3 DNA reads TGTGCCAGCAGCTCGGACAGGGGAGAGGGCAATCAGCCCCAGCATTTT. Translating it yields CASSSDRGEGNQPQHF.

The sample holds one count of this clone. The V gene is TRBV4-3, the J gene TRBJ1-4, with TRBD1 as a possible D gene (5 bases). The CDR3 is 16 residues long. Trimming took 0 bases from V and 8 from J, leaving 16 bases between them. The V gene's germline CDR1 is LGHNA and CDR2 YSLEER. CDR3 in DNA: TGCGCCAGCAGCCAAGACGCGAGGCCTGGGGGGGAAAAACTGTTTTTT. Translated: CASSQDARPGGEKLFF.

This chain joins TRBV11-2 and TRBJ2-5; tentatively, D is TRBD2 (9 bases). Trimming stripped 0 bases from V and 5 bases from J, with 28 bases between. CDR3 length equals 20 residues. CDR1 SGHAT and CDR2 FQNNGV come from the germline V gene. DNA for the CDR3: TGTGCCAGCAGCTTAGATCACTCAGGGGGCGGGAGGGCCGTGGTGGAGACCCAGTACTTC. Translated, it gives CASSLDHSGGGRAVVETQYF.

This chain links TRBV5-1 with TRBJ2-5, with TRBD1 matching over 9 bases. This CDR3 contains 14 residues. Looked up from germline, CDR1 is SGHRS and CDR2 is YFSETQ. V lost 7 bases and J lost 2; bases outside the gene matches: 6. For the CDR3, the DNA is TGCGCCAGCGGGCCGACAGGGGGTCAAGAGACCCAGTACTTC. Protein product: CASGPTGGQETQYF.

This chain joins TRBV19 and TRBJ2-1; 10 bases map to TRBD2. The CDR3 has 15 residues. Losses at the gene ends were 4 bases for V and 7 bases for J; bases not matched to a gene: 7. Germline V lookup: CDR1 LNHDA, CDR2 SQIVND (reference sequence). CDR3 amino acids: CASSTLAGAGNEQFF. The CDR3 bases are TGTGCCAGTAGTACGCTAGCGGGAGCTGGGAATGAGCAGTTCTTC.

The chain couples TRBV30 to TRBJ2-5, with a possible D match to TRBD2 (5 bases). Germline assignment: CDR1 GTSNPN and CDR2 SVGIG (reference sequence). Trimming took off 2 bases at V and 5 bases at J, with 24 bases between the two ends. The CDR3 loop spans 17 amino acids. CDR3 coding DNA: TGTGCCTGGAGTCCGCGTTTCGGGGAATCCCCAGCCGAGACCCAGTACTTC. Its translation: CAWSPRFGESPAETQYF.

The gene calls are TRBV6-1 and TRBJ1-2; 9 positions match TRBD1. This CDR3 is built from 18 residues. The trim removed 2 bases at V and 4 bases at J, leaving 14 bases unmatched. Germline V gene sequence: CDR1 MNHNS, CDR2 SASEGT. CDR3 in amino acids: CASSEWPGDRGEGYGYTF. For the CDR3, the DNA is TGTGCCAGCAGTGAATGGCCGGGCGACAGGGGGGAGGGCTATGGCTACACCTTC.

The chain is built from TRBV15 and TRBJ2-7, with D perhaps matching TRBD2 (7 bases). Germline CDR1 and CDR2: LNHNV and YYDKDF (reference sequence). This CDR3 region has 12 residues. Trimming took 5 bases from V and 12 from J, leaving 17 bases between them. In nucleotides, the CDR3 is TGTGCCACCAGCGAAGGGGGGGGGCGTTGGTACTTC. Its translation is CATSEGGGRWYF.

In this sample, this clone turned up a few times. The chain couples TRBV21-1 to TRBJ1-2; the D call of TRBD1 is as the table states it, not checked on the DNA. TRBV21-1 is tagged as a pseudogene. This CDR3 has 18 residues. The CDR3 protein is CASSNVMDRGLVWYGYTF. CDR3 sequence (DNA): TGTGCCAGCAGCAACGTGATGGACAGGGGGCTAGTCTGGTATGGCTACACCTTC.

The gene calls are TRBV19 and TRBJ1-2; 8 positions agree with TRBD1. This CDR3 has 14 amino acids. Germline V gene lookup returns CDR1 LNHDA and CDR2 SQIVND (reference sequence). The junction had 4 bases not matched to a gene; V was cut back by 4 bases and J by 3 bases. This chain's CDR3 is CASSTQGVDYGYTF. The CDR3 bases are TGTGCCAGTAGTACACAGGGGGTTGACTATGGCTACACCTTC.

This CDR3 reads CASSRGQGAKAYGYTF. CDR3 bases: TGTGCCAGTAGTAGGGGACAGGGGGCAAAAGCCTATGGCTACACCTTC. The V gene is TRBV19, the J gene TRBJ1-2, with 12 bases identical to TRBD1. V gave up 4 bases and J gave up 4 bases; unmatched junction bases: 7. CDR3 size: 16 residues. Germline V lookup: CDR1 LNHDA, CDR2 SQIVND (reference sequence).

The V and J genes are TRBV7-2 and TRBJ1-5, with 9 positions matching TRBD1. Germline V lookup: CDR1 SGHTA, CDR2 FQGNSA. V was clipped by 4 bases and J by 5 bases; unmatched bases: 6. The CDR3 consists of 15 residues. CDR3 DNA sequence: TGTGCCAGCAGCTCCGACAGGGGGGCCCATCAGCCCCAGCATTTT. Translation: CASSSDRGAHQPQHF. Drawing the rest from reference TRBV7-2 and TRBJ1-5, the complete variable domain is GAGVSQSPSNKVTEKGKDVELRCDPISGHTALYWYRQSLGQGLEFLIYFQGNSAPDKSGLPSDRFSAERTGGSVSTLTIQRTQQEDSAVYLCASSSDRGAHQPQHFGDGTRLSIL.

CDR3 amino acids: CASSPQGGPSFPQHF. The CDR3 nucleotides read TGTGCCAGCAGTCCCCAGGGAGGGCCCTCTTTTCCCCAGCATTTT. This sequence joins TRBV6-5 and TRBJ1-5, with a possible D match to TRBD1 (5 bases). Trimming pared 5 bases from V and 10 bases from J, leaving 21 bases between. This CDR3 has 15 residues. The germline V gene encodes CDR1 MNHEY and CDR2 SVGAGI.

The V and J genes are TRBV5-8 and TRBJ2-7; TRBD2 agrees at 13 bases. V lost 2 bases to trimming and J lost 3 bases; unmatched junction nucleotides: 5. The CDR3 sequence is 16 residues long. Germline lookup yields CDR1 SGHTS and CDR2 YDEGEE. CDR3: CASSLLAGGPSYEQYF. The CDR3 region has the DNA TGTGCCAGCAGCTTACTAGCGGGAGGGCCTAGCTACGAGCAGTACTTC.

This clone was detected only a few times. The chain carries TRBV12-5 and TRBJ1-2; TRBD1 is a possible D gene (6 bases). Germline CDR1 LGHNT, CDR2 FRNRAP. V was shortened by 5 bases and J by 7 bases, with 14 bases between the two germline ends. The CDR3 extends over 13 amino acids. The CDR3 loop is CASGGGAGAGYTF. The DNA for the CDR3 is TGTGCTAGTGGTGGTGGGGCAGGGGCTGGCTACACCTTC.

This clone came up once. The genes are TRBV11-3 and TRBJ2-3; D not resolved. The germline CDR1 and CDR2 sequences are SGHNT and YENEEA. This CDR3 is built from 15 residues. The ends were cut back, 5 bases at V and 2 bases at J, with 14 bases in the middle. The CDR3 here is CASSPPQDFTDTQYF. CDR3 nucleotides: TGTGCCAGCAGCCCCCCCCAAGACTTCACAGATACGCAGTATTTT.

This clone was seen a few times. The rearrangement uses TRBV18 and TRBJ1-1; TRBD1 aligns across 9 bases. CDR3 length: 15 residues. The junction had 8 bases not matched to a gene; V was cut back by 4 bases and J by 5 bases. CDR1 is KGHSH and CDR2 is LQKENI in the germline V gene. The CDR3: CASSQPTGGPTEAFF. The CDR3 nucleotides are TGTGCCAGCTCACAACCTACAGGGGGCCCAACTGAAGCTTTCTTT.